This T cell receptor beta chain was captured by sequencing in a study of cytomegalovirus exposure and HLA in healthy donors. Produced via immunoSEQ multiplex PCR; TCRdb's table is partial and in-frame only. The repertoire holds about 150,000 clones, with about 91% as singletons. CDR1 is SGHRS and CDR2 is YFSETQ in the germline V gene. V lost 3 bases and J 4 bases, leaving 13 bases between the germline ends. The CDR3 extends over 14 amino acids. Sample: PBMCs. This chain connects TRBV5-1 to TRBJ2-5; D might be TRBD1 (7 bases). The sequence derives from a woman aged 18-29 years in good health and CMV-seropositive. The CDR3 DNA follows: TGCGCCAGCAGCTACTCAGGGGGGAGAGAGACCCAGTACTTC. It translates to CASSYSGGRETQYF.